One and the same sample provided the 8 T cell receptor beta chains below, sequenced in a study of shared clonotypes between healthy human individuals. The table came from immunoSEQ multiplex PCR; TCRdb's copy has only in-frame clones and leaves some out. The table lists roughly 530,000 clones, almost 97% of them singletons. Sequences were obtained from naive CD4+ T cells sorted from blood. Sample subset: CD45RA+ positively selected. These receptor sequences come from a woman in her 30s in good health.

This clone was observed a handful of times. V is TRBV20-1 and J is TRBJ2-7; D ambiguous. CDR3 length equals 11 residues. Germline V gene lookup returns CDR1 DFQATT and CDR2 SNEGSKA (reference sequence). The CDR3 region is CTINPTYEQYF. CDR3 coding DNA: TGCACAATAAACCCCACCTACGAGCAGTACTTC.

The chain is built from TRBV11-3 and TRBJ2-2; 9 bases match TRBD1. The ends lost 4 bases at V and 6 bases at J; junction bases unmatched: 6. Germline CDR1 is SGHNT and CDR2 is YENEEA. This CDR3 contains 15 residues. The CDR3: CASSSGQGTAGELFF. In DNA, the CDR3 is TGTGCCAGCAGCTCCGGACAGGGGACGGCCGGGGAGCTGTTTTTT.

This clone appeared a single time. The gene calls are TRBV4-1 and TRBJ2-2; D is ambiguous. From germline, CDR1 is MGHRA and CDR2 YSYEKL. There are 14 residues in the CDR3. V gave up 1 base and J gave up 8 bases, with 11 bases separating them. CDR3 in amino acids: CASSQVPFWGELFF. The CDR3 DNA is TGCGCCAGCAGCCAAGTTCCGTTTTGGGGGGAGCTGTTTTTT.

The CDR3 loop reads CASMWGLNSPLHF. In DNA, the CDR3 is TGTGCCAGCATGTGGGGGTTGAATTCACCCCTCCACTTT. The chain recombines TRBV27 with TRBJ1-6, with D possibly TRBD1 on 5 matching bases. V lost 7 bases and J lost 7, with 11 bases in between. Per the germline V gene, CDR1 is MNHEY and CDR2 is SMNVEV (reference sequence). The CDR3 totals 13 residues.

The chain recombines TRBV30 with TRBJ1-4, with D maybe TRBD1 (6 bases). Deletions cut 3 bases from V and 9 bases from J, with 23 bases between. Germline CDR1 and CDR2: GTSNPN and SVGIG (reference sequence). The CDR3 totals 16 residues. The CDR3 region is CAWSQGPYAEWKKLFF. The CDR3 region has the DNA TGTGCCTGGAGCCAGGGGCCCTATGCTGAATGGAAAAAACTGTTTTTT.

DNA for the CDR3: TGCGCCAGCAGCCATGTCGAACTAGCGGGAGTAGGATACGAGCAGTACTTC. It codes for CASSHVELAGVGYEQYF. V and J are TRBV4-1 and TRBJ2-7; TRBD2 matches at 11 bases. CDR1 and CDR2 (germline): MGHRA, YSYEKL. The CDR3 consists of 17 residues. Unmatched junction bases numbered 11, after V lost 3 bases and J lost 4 bases.

J is TRBJ2-2 and V is TRBV7-9; D perhaps matches TRBD1 (7 bases). Germline CDR1 is SEHNR and CDR2 is FQNEAQ (reference sequence). The CDR3 spans 17 residues. V was pared by 5 bases and J by 5 bases, with 21 bases between. This CDR3 reads CASSHRRGRARTGELFF. For the CDR3, the DNA is TGTGCCAGCAGCCATAGGAGGGGGCGAGCTCGGACCGGGGAGCTGTTTTTT. The whole variable domain, remainder taken from reference TRBV7-9 and TRBJ2-2, is DTGVSQNPRHKITKRGQNVTFRCDPISEHNRLYWYRQTLGQGPEFLTYFQNEAQLEKSRLLSDRFSAERPKGSFSTLEIQRTEQGDSAMYLCASSHRRGRARTGELFFGEGSRLTVL.

The chain uses TRBV9 and TRBJ2-1, with D possibly being TRBD2 (5 bases). The CDR3 length is 14 residues. Germline V CDR1 and CDR2: SGDLS, YYNGEE. V lost 0 bases to trimming and J lost 9 bases, with 13 bases between them. The CDR3 DNA reads as TGTGCCAGCAGCGTAGCTGGCCCGGCGGGTGAGCAGTTCTTC. Translation: CASSVAGPAGEQFF.